Below are 13 T cell receptor beta chains sequenced from a single sample in a study of monozygotic twins with inflammatory bowel disease (dated by TCRdb to the late 2010s). Libraries were built with 5' RACE. TCRdb shows the sequencer as Illumina HiSeq 2500. TCRdb reanalyzed the reads, keeping one entry per CDR3 protein sequence and omitting DNA. The table for this sample lists some 130,000 distinct CDR3 sequences. The top ten hold 0.95% to 1.5% of the sample. What was sequenced was blood. These receptors all come from a human donor with ulcerative colitis or Crohn's disease, or a healthy co-twin of an affected twin (not recorded which).

This rearrangement joins TRBV19 to TRBJ1-5; TCRdb's D gene call, TRBD1, goes unchecked for lack of DNA. This CDR3 spans 15 amino acids. Per germline, CDR1 LNHDA and CDR2 SQIVND (reference sequence). CDR3 sequence: CASSTWGRSNQPQHF.

The chain has TRBV20-1 and TRBJ2-1; TCRdb lists TRBD2, though no DNA is available to test this call. The CDR3 extends over 16 amino acids. CDR1 and CDR2 (germline): DFQATT, SNEGSKA (reference sequence). The CDR3: CSDESGRASSYNEQFF.

The J gene is TRBJ2-7, the V gene TRBV15. The CDR3 sequence is 13 residues long. Germline V lookup: CDR1 LNHNV, CDR2 YYDKDF (reference sequence). The chain's CDR3 is CATSRGESYEQYF.

The rearrangement links TRBV2 to TRBJ2-3; checking the TCRdb D call of TRBD2 is not possible without DNA. Germline CDR1 and CDR2: SNHLY and FYNNEI. The CDR3 covers 14 residues. The CDR3 protein is CASQTSYGTDTQYF.

The chain has TRBV9 and TRBJ2-7; TCRdb's D call of TRBD1 is untestable without DNA. Germline lookup yields CDR1 SGDLS and CDR2 YYNGEE. The CDR3 has 16 amino acids. The CDR3 is CASSVGVRSTGYEQYF.

The chain recombines TRBV12-3 or TRBV12-4 with TRBJ2-1; TCRdb lists TRBD2, though no DNA is available to test this call. The CDR3 contains 15 residues. CDR3 protein: CASSSSGRAGNEQFF.

The V call is TRBV7-9, the J call TRBJ2-7; TCRdb selects TRBD2, and the lack of DNA leaves this call unchecked. This CDR3 is 14 amino acids long. The germline V gene has CDR1 SEHNR and CDR2 FQNEAQ (reference sequence). CDR3: CASTATSGAYEQYF.

Measured by frequency, this clonotype is medium-sized. The chain has TRBV27 and TRBJ2-7; TCRdb's assignment of TRBD1 cannot be checked, as there is no DNA. The CDR3 totals 15 residues. Germline-derived CDR1 and CDR2 are MNHEY and SMNVEV (reference sequence). The CDR3 reads CASRSPKGVLYEQYF.

The V gene is TRBV7-3, the J gene TRBJ2-1; lacking DNA, the TRBD2 call made by TCRdb goes unchecked. CDR1 is SGHTA, CDR2 FQGTGA, per germline. This CDR3 is built from 16 residues. CDR3 in amino acids: CASSLTPPSGRAEQFF.

This chain joins TRBV7-2 and TRBJ2-2. Germline V gene sequence: CDR1 SGHTA, CDR2 FQGNSA. This CDR3 spans 11 amino acids. CDR3: CASSGAGELFF.

The V and J genes are TRBV18 and TRBJ1-1. Germline CDR1 KGHSH, CDR2 LQKENI. The CDR3 consists of 13 residues. The CDR3 is CASSTDGNTEAFF.

This chain joins TRBV7-9 and TRBJ1-1; no DNA is available, so the TRBD1 call from TCRdb remains unchecked. From germline, CDR1 is SEHNR and CDR2 FQNEAQ (reference sequence). The CDR3 runs to 13 residues. CDR3 sequence: CASRRQGEGEAFF.

The chain combines TRBV10-3 with TRBJ2-3; the D call of TRBD1 rests on TCRdb alone, since no DNA is present to check it. This CDR3 is 15 amino acids long. Germline V gene sequence: CDR1 ENHRY, CDR2 SYGVKD. CDR3 in amino acids: CAIKGGGGLSDTQYF.